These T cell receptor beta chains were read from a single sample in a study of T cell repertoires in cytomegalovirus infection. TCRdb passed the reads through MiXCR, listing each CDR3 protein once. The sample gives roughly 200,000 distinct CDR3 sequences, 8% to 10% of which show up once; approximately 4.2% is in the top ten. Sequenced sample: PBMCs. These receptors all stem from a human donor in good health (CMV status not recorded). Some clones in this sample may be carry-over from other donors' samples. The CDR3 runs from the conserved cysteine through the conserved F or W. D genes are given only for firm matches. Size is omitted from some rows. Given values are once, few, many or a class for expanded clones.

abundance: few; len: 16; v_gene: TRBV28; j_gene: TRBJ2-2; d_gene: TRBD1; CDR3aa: CASRSGGLISTGELFF; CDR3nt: TGTGCCAGCAGGTCAGGGGGTCTTATCTCAACCGGGGAGCTGTTTTTT
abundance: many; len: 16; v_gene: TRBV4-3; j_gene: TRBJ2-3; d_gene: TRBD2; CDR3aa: CASSQDTSGGTDTQYF; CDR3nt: TGCGCCAGCAGCCAGGATACTAGCGGGGGCACAGATACGCAGTATTTT
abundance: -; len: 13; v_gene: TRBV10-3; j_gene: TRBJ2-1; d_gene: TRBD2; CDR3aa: CAILAGGGNEQFF; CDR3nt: TGTGCCATCTTGGCGGGAGGAGGCAATGAGCAGTTCTTC
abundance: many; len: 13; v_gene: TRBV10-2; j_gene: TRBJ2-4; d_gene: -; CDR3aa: CASRVTAKNIQYF; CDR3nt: TGCGCCAGCAGAGTAACAGCCAAAAACATTCAGTACTTC
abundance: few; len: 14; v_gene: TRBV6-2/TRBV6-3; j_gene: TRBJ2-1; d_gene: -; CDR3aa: CASSLIQGRNEQFF; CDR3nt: TGTGCCAGCAGTCTCATACAGGGCCGGAATGAGCAGTTCTTC
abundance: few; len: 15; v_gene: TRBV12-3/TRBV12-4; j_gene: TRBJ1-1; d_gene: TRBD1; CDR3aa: CASSQDSGQGNKAFF; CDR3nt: TGTGCCAGCAGTCAAGATTCGGGACAGGGAAATAAAGCTTTCTTT
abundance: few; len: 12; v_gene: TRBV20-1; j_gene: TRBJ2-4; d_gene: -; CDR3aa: CSAGTSRNIQYF; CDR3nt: TGCAGTGCTGGGACCTCAAGAAACATTCAGTACTTC
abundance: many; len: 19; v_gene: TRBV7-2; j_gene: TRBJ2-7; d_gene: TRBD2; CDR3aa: CASSGQLPGLAGGGYEQYF; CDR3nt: TGTGCCAGCAGCGGACAGCTACCGGGACTAGCGGGAGGGGGTTACGAGCAGTACTTC
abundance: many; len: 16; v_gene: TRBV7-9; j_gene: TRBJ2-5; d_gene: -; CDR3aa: CASSLKRGVSQETQYF; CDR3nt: TGTGCCAGCAGCTTGAAAAGGGGGGTCAGCCAAGAGACCCAGTACTTC
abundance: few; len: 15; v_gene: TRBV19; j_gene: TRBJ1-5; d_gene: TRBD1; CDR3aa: CASSRIRDSPQPQHF; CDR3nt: TGTGCCAGTAGTAGAATAAGGGACAGTCCTCAACCCCAGCATTTT
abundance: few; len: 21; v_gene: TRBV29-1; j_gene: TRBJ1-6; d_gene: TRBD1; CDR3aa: CSVWRPERQGRPSSYNSPLHF; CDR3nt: TGCAGCGTTTGGCGCCCGGAACGACAGGGCAGGCCGAGCTCCTATAATTCACCCCTCCACTTT
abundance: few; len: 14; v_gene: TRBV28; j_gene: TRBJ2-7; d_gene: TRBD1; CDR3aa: CASSGGTGAYEQYF; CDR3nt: TGTGCCAGCAGCGGCGGGACAGGGGCCTACGAGCAGTACTTC
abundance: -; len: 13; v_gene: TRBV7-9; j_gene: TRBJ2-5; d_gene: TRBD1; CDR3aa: CASSSGGRETQYF; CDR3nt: TGTGCCAGCAGCTCAGGGGGCAGGGAGACCCAGTACTTC
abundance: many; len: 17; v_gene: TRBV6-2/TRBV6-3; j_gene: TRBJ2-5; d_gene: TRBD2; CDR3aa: CASSYSIGTSVGETQYF; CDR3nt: TGTGCCAGCAGTTACTCCATAGGGACTAGCGTGGGGGAGACCCAGTACTTC
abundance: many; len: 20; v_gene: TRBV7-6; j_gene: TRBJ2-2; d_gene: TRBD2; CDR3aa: CASSLPQGLAGVANTGELFF; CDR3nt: TGTGCCAGCAGCTTACCCCAGGGACTAGCGGGAGTGGCGAACACCGGGGAGCTGTTTTTT
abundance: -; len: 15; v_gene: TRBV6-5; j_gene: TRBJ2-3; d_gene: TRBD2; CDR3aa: CASSYLAGGGDTQYF; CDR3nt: TGTGCCAGCAGTTACCTTGCGGGAGGCGGAGATACGCAGTATTTT
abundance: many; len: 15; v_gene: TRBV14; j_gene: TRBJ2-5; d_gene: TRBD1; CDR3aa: CASSQATGAGETQYF; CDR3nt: TGTGCCAGCAGCCAAGCGACAGGGGCGGGGGAGACCCAGTACTTC
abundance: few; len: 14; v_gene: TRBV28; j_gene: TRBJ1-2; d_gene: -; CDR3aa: CASSLSPGSRSATF; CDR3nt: TGTGCCAGCAGTTTATCTCCCGGGAGCAGGTCCGCCACCTTC
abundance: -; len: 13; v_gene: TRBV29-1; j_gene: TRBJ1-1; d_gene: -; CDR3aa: CSAVGAMNTEAFF; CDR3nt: TGCAGCGCCGTGGGGGCCATGAACACTGAAGCTTTCTTT
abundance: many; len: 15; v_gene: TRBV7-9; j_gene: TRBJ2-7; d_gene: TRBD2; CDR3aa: CASRPGLAGLVEQYF; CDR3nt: TGTGCCAGCAGACCGGGACTAGCGGGACTTGTGGAGCAGTACTTC
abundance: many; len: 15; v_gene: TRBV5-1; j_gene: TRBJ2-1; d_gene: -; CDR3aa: CASSLDVGPYNEQFF; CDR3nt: TGCGCCAGCAGCTTGGATGTGGGTCCCTACAATGAGCAGTTCTTC
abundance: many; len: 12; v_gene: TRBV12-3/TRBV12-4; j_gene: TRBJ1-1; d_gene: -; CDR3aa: CASRGSVTEAFF; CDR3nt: TGTGCCAGCAGAGGTAGTGTCACTGAAGCTTTCTTT
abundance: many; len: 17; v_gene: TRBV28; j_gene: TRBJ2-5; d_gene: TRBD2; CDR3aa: CASSLWTSGRGSETQYF; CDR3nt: TGTGCCAGCAGTTTATGGACTAGCGGGAGGGGATCAGAGACCCAGTACTTC
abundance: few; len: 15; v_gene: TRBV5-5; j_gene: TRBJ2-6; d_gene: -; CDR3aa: CASSSGLSGANVLTF; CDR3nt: TGTGCCAGCAGCTCGGGCCTCTCTGGGGCCAACGTCCTGACTTTC
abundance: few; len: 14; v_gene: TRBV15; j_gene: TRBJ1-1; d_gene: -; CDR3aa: CATSREGGSREAFF; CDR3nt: TGTGCCACCAGCAGAGAAGGAGGGTCGCGCGAAGCTTTCTTT
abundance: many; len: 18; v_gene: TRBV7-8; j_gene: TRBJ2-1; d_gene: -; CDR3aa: CASSLAARTGSTYNEQFF; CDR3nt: TGTGCCAGCAGCTTAGCGGCACGGACGGGGTCTACCTACAATGAGCAGTTCTTC
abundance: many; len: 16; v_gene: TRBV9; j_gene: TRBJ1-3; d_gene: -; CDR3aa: CASSVDDGVTGNTIYF; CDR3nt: TGTGCCAGCAGCGTAGATGACGGAGTAACTGGAAACACCATATATTTT
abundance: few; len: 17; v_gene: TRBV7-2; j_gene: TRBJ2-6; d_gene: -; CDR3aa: CASSNQGAQSGANVLTF; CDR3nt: TGTGCCAGCAGCAACCAAGGGGCGCAATCTGGGGCCAACGTCCTGACTTTC
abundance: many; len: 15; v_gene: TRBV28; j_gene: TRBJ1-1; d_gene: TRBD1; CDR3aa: CASSRTGLGDTEAFF; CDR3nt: TGTGCCAGCAGCCGGACAGGGCTTGGGGACACTGAAGCTTTCTTT
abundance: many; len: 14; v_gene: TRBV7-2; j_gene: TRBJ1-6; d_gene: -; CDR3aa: CASSLGYDVSPLHF; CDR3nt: TGTGCCAGCAGCTTAGGATACGACGTGTCACCCCTCCACTTT
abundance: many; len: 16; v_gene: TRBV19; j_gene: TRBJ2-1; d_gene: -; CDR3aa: CASSIGRGSFGNEQFF; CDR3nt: TGTGCCAGTAGTATCGGGCGCGGAAGTTTCGGAAATGAGCAGTTCTTC
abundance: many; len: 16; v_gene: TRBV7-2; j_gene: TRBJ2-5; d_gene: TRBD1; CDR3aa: CASSPKGQGAWETQYF; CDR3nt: TGTGCCAGCAGCCCGAAGGGACAGGGGGCGTGGGAGACCCAGTACTTC
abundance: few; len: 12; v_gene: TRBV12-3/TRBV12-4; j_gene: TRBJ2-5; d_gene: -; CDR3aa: CASSPGRGTQYF; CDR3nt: TGTGCCAGCAGTCCGGGGCGGGGGACCCAGTACTTC
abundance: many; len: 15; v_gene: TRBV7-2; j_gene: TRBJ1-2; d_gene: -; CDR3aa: CASSLKGSPNYGYTF; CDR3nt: TGTGCCAGCAGCTTAAAGGGGAGCCCTAACTATGGCTACACCTTC
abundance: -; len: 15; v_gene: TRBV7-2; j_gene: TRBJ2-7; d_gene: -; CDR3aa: CASSFRGGGSYEQYF; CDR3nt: TGTGCCAGCAGCTTTCGAGGTGGAGGGTCCTACGAGCAGTACTTC
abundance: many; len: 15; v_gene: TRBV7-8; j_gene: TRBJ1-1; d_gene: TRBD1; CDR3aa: CASSLGQGGNTEAFF; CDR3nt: TGTGCCAGCAGCTTAGGACAGGGAGGGAACACTGAAGCTTTCTTT
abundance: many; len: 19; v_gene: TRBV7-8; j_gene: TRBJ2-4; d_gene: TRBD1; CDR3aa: CASSSRTGNSLLGKNIQYF; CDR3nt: TGTGCCAGCAGCTCCCGGACAGGGAACTCCCTTCTAGGCAAAAACATTCAGTACTTC
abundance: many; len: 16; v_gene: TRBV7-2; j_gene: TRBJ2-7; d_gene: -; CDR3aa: CASSLAISLPYEEQYF; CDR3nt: TGTGCCAGCAGCTTAGCTATTTCCTTACCCTACGAAGAGCAGTACTTC
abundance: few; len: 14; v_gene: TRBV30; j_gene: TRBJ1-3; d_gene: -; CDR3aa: CAWSVQGSGNTIYF; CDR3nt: TGTGCCTGGAGTGTACAAGGCTCTGGAAACACCATATATTTT
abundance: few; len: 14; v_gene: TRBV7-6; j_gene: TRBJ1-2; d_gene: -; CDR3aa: CASSLAPGTYGYTF; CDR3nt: TGTGCCAGCAGCTTAGCTCCAGGGACCTATGGCTACACCTTC
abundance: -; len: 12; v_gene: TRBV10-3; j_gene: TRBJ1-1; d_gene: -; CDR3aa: CAIGSVNTEAFF; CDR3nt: TGTGCCATCGGGTCAGTGAACACTGAAGCTTTCTTT
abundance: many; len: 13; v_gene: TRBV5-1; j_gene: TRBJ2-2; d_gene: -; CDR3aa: CASSVMDTGELFF; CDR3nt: TGCGCCAGCAGCGTAATGGACACCGGGGAGCTGTTTTTT
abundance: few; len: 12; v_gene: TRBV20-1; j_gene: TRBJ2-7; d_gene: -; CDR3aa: CSARTRGYEQYF; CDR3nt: TGCAGTGCTAGGACTAGAGGCTACGAGCAGTACTTC
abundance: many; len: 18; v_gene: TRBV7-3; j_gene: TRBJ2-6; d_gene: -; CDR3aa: CASSPQPGPSSGANVLTF; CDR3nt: TGTGCCAGCAGCCCACAACCGGGACCGAGCTCTGGGGCCAACGTCCTGACTTTC
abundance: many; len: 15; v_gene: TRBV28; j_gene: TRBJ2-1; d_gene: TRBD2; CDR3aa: CASSLAGGPHNEQFF; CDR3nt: TGTGCCAGCAGTTTGGCGGGGGGGCCCCACAATGAGCAGTTCTTC
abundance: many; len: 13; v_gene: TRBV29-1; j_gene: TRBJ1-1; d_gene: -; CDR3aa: CSVDKGGVTEAFF; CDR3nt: TGCAGCGTTGATAAGGGAGGGGTCACTGAAGCTTTCTTT
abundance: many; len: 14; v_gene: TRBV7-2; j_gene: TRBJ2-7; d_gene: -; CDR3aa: CASSLGGSTYEQYF; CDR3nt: TGTGCCAGCAGCTTAGGAGGTTCTACCTACGAGCAGTACTTC
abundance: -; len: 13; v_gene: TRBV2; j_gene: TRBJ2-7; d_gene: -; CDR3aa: CASSVTASYEQYF; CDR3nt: TGTGCCAGCAGTGTGACAGCCTCCTACGAGCAGTACTTC